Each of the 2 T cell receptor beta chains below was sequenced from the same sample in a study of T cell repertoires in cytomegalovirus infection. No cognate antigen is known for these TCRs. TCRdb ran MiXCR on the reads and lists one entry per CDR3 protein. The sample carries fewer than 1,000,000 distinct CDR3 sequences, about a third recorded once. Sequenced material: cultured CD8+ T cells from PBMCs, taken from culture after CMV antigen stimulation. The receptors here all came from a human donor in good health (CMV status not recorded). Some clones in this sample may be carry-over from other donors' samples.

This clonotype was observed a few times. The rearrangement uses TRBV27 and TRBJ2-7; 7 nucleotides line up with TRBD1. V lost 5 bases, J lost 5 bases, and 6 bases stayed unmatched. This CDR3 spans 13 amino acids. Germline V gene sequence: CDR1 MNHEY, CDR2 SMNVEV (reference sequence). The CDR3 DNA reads TGTGCCAGCAGTCGTACAGGGGTCCACGAGCAGTACTTC. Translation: CASSRTGVHEQYF.

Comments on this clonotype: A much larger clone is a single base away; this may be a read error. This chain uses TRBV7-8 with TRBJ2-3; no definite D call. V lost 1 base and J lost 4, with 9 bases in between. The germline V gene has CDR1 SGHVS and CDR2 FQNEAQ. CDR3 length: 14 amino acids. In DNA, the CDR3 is TGTGCCAGCAGCTTAGGGATCTTCGCAGATACGCAGTATTTT. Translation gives CASSLGIFADTQYF.